This TCR beta chain appears in the sequencing data of a study of metastatic and nonmetastatic thyroid tumors. Study-wide background: Across blood and tumor or nodule tissue, repertoires from malignant and benign thyroid patients were compared with one another.

V was trimmed by 6 bases and J by 7 bases, leaving 15 bases between them. Looked up from germline, CDR1 is GTSNPN and CDR2 is SVGIG (reference sequence). The CDR3 runs 13 residues. Original methodology: Clinicopathological groups differed in CDR3, with these differences serving to build a distant-metastasis classifier for papillary thyroid cancer. TCRdb re-called clones via MiXCR from the PCR reads. The authors' filters were not applied to this entry. Counted here are fewer than 25,000 clones, around 19% occurring once; the ten biggest clones make up 2.5% to 3%. Not a single patient had been given any form of treatment at any point before undergoing thyroid surgery. The sample holds many counts of this clone. The target antigen is unknown. Findings and caveats of the study: Patients with malignant thyroid tumors reportedly had significantly higher TCR beta diversity than those with benign nodules, in blood and tumor.

This chain connects TRBV30 to TRBJ1-4, with D perhaps TRBD1 (5 bases). This TCR was recovered from a male donor with papillary thyroid cancer or a benign thyroid nodule (not recorded which). Some clones in this sample may be carry-over from other donors' samples. The sequenced material came from adjacent normal tissue. CDR3 bases: TGTGCCTGCATAGGGGACGGGGGTGAAAAACTGTTTTTT. It yields the protein CACIGDGGEKLFF.